These T cell receptor beta chains were read from a single sample in a study of blood T cell repertoires in COVID-19. Assay used: immunoSEQ multiplex PCR; TCRdb lists only in-frame clones, some missing. This sample has a few hundred thousand clones; around 92% occur once, and the top ten carry roughly 2.8%. The specimen sequenced was PBMCs or T cells enriched from blood (not recorded which). These receptors all stem from a woman aged 45-59 years who had been exposed to COVID-19. The CDR3 runs from the conserved cysteine through the conserved F or W. Fields, in order: J gene, D gene, V gene, clone size, CDR3 protein, CDR3 DNA. D genes are given only for firm matches. Only part of the rows carry a size: once, few, many, or a class if the clone is expanded.

>TRBJ2-5|.|TRBV2|.
CASRDGTQETQYF
TGTGCCAGCAGGGACGGGACACAAGAGACCCAGTACTTC
>TRBJ2-2|TRBD2|TRBV19|.
CASRPPAGGGAGELFF
TGTGCCAGTAGACCCCCGGCGGGGGGGGGAGCCGGGGAGCTGTTTTTT
>TRBJ1-2|.|TRBV7-7|.
CASTERRTSGYGYTF
TGTGCTAGCACCGAGAGGCGAACGTCGGGCTATGGCTACACCTTC
>TRBJ2-5|TRBD2|TRBV7-9|.
CASSLGGGTSRETQYF
TGTGCCAGCAGCTTAGGGGGCGGGACTAGCAGAGAGACCCAGTACTTC
>TRBJ2-5|TRBD2|TRBV2|.
CASSEPRGISTSGQGQYF
TGTGCCAGCAGTGAACCACGAGGGATCTCGACTAGCGGCCAAGGCCAGTACTTC
>TRBJ1-1|.|TRBV2|.
CASSAMGANTEAFF
TGTGCCAGCAGTGCGATGGGGGCGAACACTGAAGCTTTCTTT
>TRBJ1-2|.|TRBV7-8|.
CASSRTENYGYTF
TGTGCCAGCAGCCGGACAGAGAACTATGGCTACACCTTC
>TRBJ1-2|.|TRBV29-1|.
CSVDFQNYGYTF
TGCAGCGTTGATTTCCAGAACTATGGCTACACCTTC
>TRBJ1-2|.|TRBV7-2|.
CASSPYSAHYGYTF
TGTGCCAGCAGCCCCTACAGTGCGCACTATGGCTACACCTTC
>TRBJ1-3|.|TRBV28|.
CASSPQGGFRGSGNTIYF
TGTGCCAGCAGCCCTCAGGGTGGTTTTAGGGGGTCTGGAAACACCATATATTTT
>TRBJ1-5|.|TRBV19|once
CASSARRDTSNQPQHF
TGTGCCAGTAGTGCACGAAGGGACACCAGCAATCAGCCCCAGCATTTT
>TRBJ1-4|.|TRBV10-3|.
CAISESGQRATNEKLFF
TGTGCCATCAGTGAGTCTGGACAGCGTGCAACTAATGAAAAACTGTTTTTT
>TRBJ1-5|.|TRBV7-8|.
CASSLFGVRSNQPQHF
TGTGCCAGCAGCTTATTCGGTGTCCGGAGCAATCAGCCCCAGCATTTT
>TRBJ1-2|TRBD1|TRBV11-2|.
CASSDPGQGHRYTF
TGTGCCAGCAGCGACCCGGGACAGGGTCACCGCTACACCTTC
>TRBJ1-5|.|TRBV30|.
CAWSGSGLNQPQHF
TGTGCCTGGAGTGGGAGCGGGTTGAACCAGCCCCAGCATTTT
>TRBJ1-6|TRBD1|TRBV14|once
CASSQSGQGFSPLHF
TGTGCCAGCAGCCAGTCGGGACAGGGGTTTTCACCCCTCCACTTT
>TRBJ2-3|TRBD1|TRBV19|.
CASSPTGRGTDTQYF
TGTGCCAGTAGCCCGACAGGGAGAGGCACAGATACGCAGTATTTT
>TRBJ2-1|.|TRBV7-2|.
CASSPRGSSYNEQFF
TGTGCCAGCAGCCCCCGCGGCAGCTCCTACAATGAGCAGTTCTTC
>TRBJ1-2|.|TRBV28|.
CASSLETHGYTF
TGTGCCAGCAGTCTAGAGACGCATGGCTACACCTTC
>TRBJ1-5|.|TRBV19|once
CASSVGGGNQPQHF
TGTGCCAGTAGTGTGGGGGGGGGCAATCAGCCCCAGCATTTT
>TRBJ2-7|TRBD2|TRBV5-1|.
CASSSLAGSYEQYF
TGCGCCAGCAGCTCACTAGCGGGGTCCTACGAGCAGTACTTC
>TRBJ1-4|TRBD1|TRBV7-9|.
CATIRQGKGEKLFF
TGTGCCACCATCCGACAGGGAAAGGGAGAAAAACTGTTTTTT
>TRBJ2-7|.|TRBV11-3|.
CASSNGRAREQYF
TGTGCCAGCAGCAATGGGAGAGCTCGCGAGCAGTACTTC
>TRBJ1-1|.|TRBV7-2|.
CASSQGMNTEAFF
TGTGCCAGCAGTCAGGGGATGAACACTGAAGCTTTCTTT
>TRBJ2-7|.|TRBV4-1|.
CASSQVVKWGDEQYF
TGCGCCAGCAGCCAAGTCGTGAAGTGGGGAGACGAGCAGTACTTC
>TRBJ1-6|TRBD1|TRBV18|.
CASSRTGEDSPLHF
TGTGCCAGCTCACGGACAGGGGAGGATTCACCCCTCCACTTT
>TRBJ2-4|TRBD2|TRBV27|.
CASSIQGRESIQYF
TGTGCCAGCAGTATCCAAGGGCGGGAGAGCATTCAGTACTTC
>TRBJ2-2|TRBD1|TRBV11-2|once
CASRSTGLNTGELFF
TGTGCCAGCAGATCGACAGGGCTTAACACCGGGGAGCTGTTTTTT
>TRBJ2-1|.|TRBV27|.
CASSFRAHEQFF
TGTGCCAGCAGTTTCAGGGCTCATGAGCAGTTCTTC
>TRBJ1-2|.|TRBV28|.
CASSSGQNYGYTF
TGTGCCAGCAGTTCTGGACAGAACTATGGCTACACCTTC
>TRBJ1-3|TRBD1|TRBV7-6|.
CASSGDRDLSGNTIYF
TGTGCCAGCAGCGGAGACAGGGACCTCTCTGGAAACACCATATATTTT
>TRBJ2-1|.|TRBV3-1/TRBV3-2|.
CASSQDPQAGGNEQFF
TGTGCCAGCAGCCAAGATCCGCAGGCCGGGGGTAATGAGCAGTTCTTC
>TRBJ2-5|TRBD1|TRBV2|.
CAAKSTGPKETQYF
TGTGCCGCCAAATCGACAGGGCCAAAAGAGACCCAGTACTTC
>TRBJ1-1|.|TRBV25-1|.
CASSGLQPGNTEAFF
TGTGCCAGCAGTGGTCTTCAACCTGGCAACACTGAAGCTTTCTTT
>TRBJ2-1|.|TRBV9|.
CASSPGALVYNEQFF
TGTGCCAGCAGCCCGGGAGCCTTGGTCTACAATGAGCAGTTCTTC
>TRBJ1-1|.|TRBV10-3|.
CAISSTQNTEAFF
TGTGCCATCAGCTCGACACAGAACACTGAAGCTTTCTTT
>TRBJ2-1|TRBD2|TRBV30|once
CAWSAASGHNEQFF
TGTGCCTGGAGTGCCGCTAGCGGACACAATGAGCAGTTCTTC
>TRBJ1-1|.|TRBV5-1|.
CASGRDGSGTEAFF
TGCGCCAGCGGGCGAGATGGAAGCGGAACTGAAGCTTTCTTT
>TRBJ1-6|.|TRBV6-2/TRBV6-3|.
CASSYSMFTTPGPVDSPLHF
TGTGCCAGCAGTTACTCGATGTTCACGACGCCAGGGCCTGTGGATTCACCCCTCCACTTT
>TRBJ2-3|TRBD2|TRBV5-8|.
CASSDLAGGSDTQYF
TGTGCCAGCAGCGACTTAGCGGGGGGGTCAGATACGCAGTATTTT